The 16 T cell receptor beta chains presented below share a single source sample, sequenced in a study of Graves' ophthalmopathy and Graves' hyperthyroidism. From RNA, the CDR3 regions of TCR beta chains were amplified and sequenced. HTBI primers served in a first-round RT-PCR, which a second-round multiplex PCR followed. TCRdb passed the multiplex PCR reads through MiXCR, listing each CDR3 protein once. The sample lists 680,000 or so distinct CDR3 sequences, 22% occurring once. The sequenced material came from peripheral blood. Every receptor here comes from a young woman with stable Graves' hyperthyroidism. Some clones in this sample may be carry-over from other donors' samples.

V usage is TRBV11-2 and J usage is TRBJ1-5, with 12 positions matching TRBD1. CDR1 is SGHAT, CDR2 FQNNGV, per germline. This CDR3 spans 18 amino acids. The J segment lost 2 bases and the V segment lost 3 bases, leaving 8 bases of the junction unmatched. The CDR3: CASSFGTGGLRGNQPQHF. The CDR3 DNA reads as TGTGCCAGCAGCTTCGGGACAGGGGGCCTCAGAGGCAATCAGCCCCAGCATTTT.

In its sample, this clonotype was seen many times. CDR3 loop: CSVAGWDTEAFF. The DNA for the CDR3 is TGCAGCGTTGCAGGGTGGGACACTGAAGCTTTCTTT. The rearrangement links TRBV29-1 to TRBJ1-1; D is possibly TRBD1 (5 bases). Germline V gene sequence: CDR1 SQVTM, CDR2 ANQGSEA. The CDR3 sequence is 12 residues long. V was shortened by 4 bases and J by 3 bases, with 9 bases between the two germline ends.

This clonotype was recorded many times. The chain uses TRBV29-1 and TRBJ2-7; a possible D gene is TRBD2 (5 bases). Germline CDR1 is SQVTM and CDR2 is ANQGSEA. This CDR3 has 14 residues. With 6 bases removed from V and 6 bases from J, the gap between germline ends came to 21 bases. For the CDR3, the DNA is TGCAGCGTCCGGAGCGGACTCCGCCCTTCCGAGCAGTACTTC. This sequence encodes CSVRSGLRPSEQYF.

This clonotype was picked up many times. Here the CDR3 DNA reads TGTGCCAGTAGTATGGCCAGGGTCCCCTACGAGCAGTACTTC. This sequence encodes CASSMARVPYEQYF. The chain employs TRBV19 and TRBJ2-7; TRBD1 might be the D (5 bases). Trimming took off 3 bases at V and 2 bases at J, with 11 bases between the two ends. CDR1 is LNHDA and CDR2 is SQIVND in the germline V gene (reference sequence). This CDR3 contains 14 residues.

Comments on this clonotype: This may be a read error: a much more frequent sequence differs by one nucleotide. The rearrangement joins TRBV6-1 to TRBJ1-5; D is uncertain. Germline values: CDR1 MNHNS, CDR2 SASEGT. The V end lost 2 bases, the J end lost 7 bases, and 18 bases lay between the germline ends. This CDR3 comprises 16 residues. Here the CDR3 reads CASSEKRGQTNQPQHF. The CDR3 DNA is TGTGCCAGCAGTGAAAAGAGAGGCCAGACTAACCAGCCCCAGCATTTT.

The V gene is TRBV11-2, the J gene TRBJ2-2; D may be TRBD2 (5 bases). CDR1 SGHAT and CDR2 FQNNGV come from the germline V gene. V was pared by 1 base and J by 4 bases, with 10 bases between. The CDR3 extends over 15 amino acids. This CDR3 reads CASSLGGAFTGELFF. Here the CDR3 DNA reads TGTGCCAGCAGCTTAGGGGGAGCATTCACCGGGGAGCTGTTTTTT.

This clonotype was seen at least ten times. CDR3 bases: TGTGCCAGCAGTTTTTGGGGGGCGAACACCGGGGAGCTGTTTTTT. Protein product: CASSFWGANTGELFF. The chain couples TRBV25-1 to TRBJ2-2; possible D gene TRBD2, 6 bases. V lost 5 bases and J lost 0, with 10 bases in between. CDR3 length equals 15 residues. The germline V gene encodes CDR1 MGHDK and CDR2 SYGVNS.

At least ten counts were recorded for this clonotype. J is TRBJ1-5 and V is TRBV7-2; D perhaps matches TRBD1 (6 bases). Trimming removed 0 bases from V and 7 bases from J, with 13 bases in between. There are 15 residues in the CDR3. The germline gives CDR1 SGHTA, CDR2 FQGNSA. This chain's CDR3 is CASSLAPGASQPQHF. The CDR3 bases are TGTGCCAGCAGCTTAGCCCCGGGGGCGTCCCAGCCCCAGCATTTT.

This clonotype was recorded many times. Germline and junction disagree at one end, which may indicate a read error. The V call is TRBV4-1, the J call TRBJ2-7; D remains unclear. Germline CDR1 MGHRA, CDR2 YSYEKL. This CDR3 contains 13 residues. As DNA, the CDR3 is TGCGCCAGCAGCCAAGCCCGAAGAAGGCCTCTCCGCTTC. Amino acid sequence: CASSQARRRPLRF.

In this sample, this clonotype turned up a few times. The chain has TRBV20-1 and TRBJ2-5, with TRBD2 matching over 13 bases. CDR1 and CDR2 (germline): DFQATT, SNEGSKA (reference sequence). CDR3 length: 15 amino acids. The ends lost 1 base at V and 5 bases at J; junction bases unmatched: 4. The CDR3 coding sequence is TGCAGTGCTAGAGGGGGACTAGCGGGGTGGGAGACCCAGTACTTC. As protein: CSARGGLAGWETQYF.

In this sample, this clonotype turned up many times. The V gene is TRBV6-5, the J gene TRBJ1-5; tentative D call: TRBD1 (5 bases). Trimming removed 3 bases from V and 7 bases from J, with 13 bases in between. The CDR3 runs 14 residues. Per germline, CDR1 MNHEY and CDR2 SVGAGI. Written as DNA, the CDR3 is TGTGCCAGCAGTTATCGTGAGGGACGGCAGCCCCAGCATTTT. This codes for CASSYREGRQPQHF.

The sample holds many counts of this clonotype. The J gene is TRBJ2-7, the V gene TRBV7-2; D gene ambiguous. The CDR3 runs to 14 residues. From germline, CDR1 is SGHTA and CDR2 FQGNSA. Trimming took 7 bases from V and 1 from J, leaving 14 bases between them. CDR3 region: CASTEGSWSYEQYF. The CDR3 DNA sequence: TGTGCCAGCACCGAAGGCAGTTGGTCCTACGAGCAGTACTTC.

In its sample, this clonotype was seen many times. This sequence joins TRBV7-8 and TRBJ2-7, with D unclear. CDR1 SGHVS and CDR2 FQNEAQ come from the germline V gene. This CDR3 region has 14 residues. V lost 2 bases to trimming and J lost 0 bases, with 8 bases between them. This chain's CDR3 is CASSLMTYSYEQYF. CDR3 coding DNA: TGTGCCAGCAGCTTAATGACTTACTCCTACGAGCAGTACTTC.

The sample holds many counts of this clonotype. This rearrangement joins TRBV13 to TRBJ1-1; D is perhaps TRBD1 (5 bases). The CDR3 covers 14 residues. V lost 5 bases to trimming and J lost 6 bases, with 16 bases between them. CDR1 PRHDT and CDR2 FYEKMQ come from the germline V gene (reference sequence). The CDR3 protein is CASSARVWGAEAFF. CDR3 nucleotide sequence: TGTGCCAGCAGCGCGAGGGTGTGGGGGGCTGAAGCTTTCTTT.

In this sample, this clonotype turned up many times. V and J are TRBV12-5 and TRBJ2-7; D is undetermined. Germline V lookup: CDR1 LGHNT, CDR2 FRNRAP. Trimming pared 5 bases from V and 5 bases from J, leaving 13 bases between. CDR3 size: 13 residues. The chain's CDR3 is CASGLAHLNEQYF. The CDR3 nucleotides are TGTGCTAGTGGTCTCGCGCATCTGAACGAGCAGTACTTC.

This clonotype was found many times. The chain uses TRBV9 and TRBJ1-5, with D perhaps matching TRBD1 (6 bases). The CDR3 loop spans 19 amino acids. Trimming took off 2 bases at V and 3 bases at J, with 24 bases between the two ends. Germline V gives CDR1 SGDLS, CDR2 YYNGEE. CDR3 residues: CASSVDITGRKSVNQPQHF. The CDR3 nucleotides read TGTGCCAGCAGCGTGGATATTACAGGGAGGAAAAGTGTCAATCAGCCCCAGCATTTT. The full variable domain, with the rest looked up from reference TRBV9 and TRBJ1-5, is DSGVTQTPKHLITATGQRVTLRCSPRSGDLSVYWYQQSLDQGLQFLIQYYNGEERAKGNILERFSAQQFPDLHSELNLSSLELGDSALYFCASSVDITGRKSVNQPQHFGDGTRLSIL.